Listed below are T cell receptor beta chains from one sample, sequenced in a study of human T cells and chemical hapten exposure. TCRdb reprocessed the RACE reads with MiXCR, giving one entry per CDR3 protein. The sample holds under 200,000 distinct CDR3 sequences, around a quarter seen once. This material consisted of whole blood, taken in connection with sensitization to the hapten diphenylcyclopropenone (DPC). The receptors were gathered from a young woman with alopecia areata. Some clones in this sample may be carry-over from other donors' samples. Both conserved end residues are part of each CDR3. The D gene is left open where the match is weak. Where a row states a size, it is once, few, many or the class of an expanded clone; other rows omit it.

TRBD1	-	TRBV12-3/TRBV12-4	TRBJ1-5	TGTGCCAGCAGCCTGACAGGGGGCGCGAATCAGCCCCAGCATTTT	CASSLTGGANQPQHF
TRBD1	-	TRBV9	TRBJ1-2	TGTGCCAGCAGCGTAGTGGCAGGGGGCATGGGCTACACCTTC	CASSVVAGGMGYTF
TRBD1	-	TRBV11-2	TRBJ2-7	TGTGCCAGCAGCTACCGGACAGGGCATTACGAGCAGTACTTC	CASSYRTGHYEQYF
TRBD1	many	TRBV12-3/TRBV12-4	TRBJ2-3	TGTGCCAGCAGTACAGGGGGAAGCACAGATACGCAGTATTTT	CASSTGGSTDTQYF
-	-	TRBV6-6	TRBJ2-7	TGTGCCAGCAGTTACTCGAAGCAGAGCTCCTACGAGCAGTACTTC	CASSYSKQSSYEQYF
TRBD1	few	TRBV3-1	TRBJ2-1	TGTGCCAGCAGCACCCCGTCACAGGGGAGCTCCTACAATGAGCAGTTCTTC	CASSTPSQGSSYNEQFF
-	few	TRBV7-2	TRBJ2-5	TGTGCCAGCAGCTTAGGTGCGTCGGCGGGCCAAGAGACCCAGTACTTC	CASSLGASAGQETQYF
TRBD2	few	TRBV9	TRBJ2-5	TGTGCCAGCAGCGAGGCTAGCGGTGGGACCCAGTACTTC	CASSEASGGTQYF
-	-	TRBV7-2	TRBJ2-2	TGTGCCAGCAGCTCCCGCCCTGGGGCGGCCGGGGAGCTGTTTTTT	CASSSRPGAAGELFF
TRBD1	many	TRBV20-1	TRBJ1-6	TGCAGTGCTAGAGTCGGACAGGAGTATTCACCCCTCCACTTT	CSARVGQEYSPLHF
-	few	TRBV7-8	TRBJ1-3	TGTGCCAGCAGCTTAGCTTCCTCTGGAAACACCATATATTTT	CASSLASSGNTIYF
-	-	TRBV7-7	TRBJ2-2	TGTGCCAGCAGCCGTTCGAGAGGCGGGGAGCCGTTTTTT	CASSRSRGGEPFF
-	few	TRBV7-6	TRBJ1-4	TGTGCCAGCAGCTTCCCCCAGGGGCAAGAGGAAAAACTGTTTTTT	CASSFPQGQEEKLFF
-	-	TRBV4-2	TRBJ1-1	TGTGCCAGCAGCCAAGGAGCGCGAGAGAACACTGAAGCTTTCTTT	CASSQGARENTEAFF
TRBD1	few	TRBV6-5	TRBJ1-2	TGTGCCAGCAGTCGACAGGGGGCCCATAACTATGGCTACACCTTC	CASSRQGAHNYGYTF
-	few	TRBV27	TRBJ2-2	TGTGCCAGCAGTTTTGGTGGGAGTGGTACCGGGGAGCTGTTTTTT	CASSFGGSGTGELFF
TRBD2	-	TRBV2	TRBJ2-4	TGTGCCAGTTCCGAGCTAGCGGGAGTTTCCAAAAACATTCAGTACTTC	CASSELAGVSKNIQYF
TRBD1	-	TRBV4-1	TRBJ2-3	TGCGCCAGCAGCCTTTCTCTGGACAGGGGCAGACAGTTT	CASSLSLDRGRQF
TRBD1	-	TRBV7-3	TRBJ2-3	TGTGCCAGCAGCTTGGGACAGGGAGGGGATACGCGGTATTTT	CASSLGQGGDTRYF
-	-	TRBV10-3	TRBJ2-1	TGTGCCATCAGCCCCCCGAACGGCAATGAGCAGTTCTTC	CAISPPNGNEQFF
-	few	TRBV30	TRBJ1-6	TGTGCCTGGACCCTACCCGACAGGAAGAATTCACCCCTCCACTTT	CAWTLPDRKNSPLHF
-	-	TRBV27	TRBJ2-1	TGTGCCGGGGGGACTTACTCCTACAATGAGCAGTTCTTC	CAGGTYSYNEQFF
-	-	TRBV6-2/TRBV6-3	TRBJ1-1	TGTGCCAGCAGCACCACAAAGAACACTAAAGCTTTCTTT	CASSTTKNTKAFF
-	many	TRBV7-9	TRBJ1-2	TGTGCCAGCAGCTTTAGAGACAGAATATTGGACTATGGCTACACCTTC	CASSFRDRILDYGYTF
TRBD1	-	TRBV7-9	TRBJ1-1	TGTGCCAGCAGGGGACAGGGGGCGCCGGAAGCTTTCTTT	CASRGQGAPEAFF
-	-	TRBV15	TRBJ1-2	TGTGCCACCAGCATGGCTAACTATGGCTACACCTTC	CATSMANYGYTF
-	many	TRBV20-1	TRBJ1-1	TGCAGTGCTGAGTTCCCGGACCAGAGGACTGAAGCTTTCTTT	CSAEFPDQRTEAFF
TRBD2	-	TRBV18	TRBJ2-7	TGTGCCAGCTCTCTCACCGGGACTAGCGGGACCCCCGAGCAGTACTTC	CASSLTGTSGTPEQYF
-	-	TRBV2	TRBJ1-5	TGTGCCAGCAGACTCACAAACCTGCCAAGTAGCAATCAGCCCCAGCATTTT	CASRLTNLPSSNQPQHF
-	-	TRBV4-3	TRBJ2-5	TGCGCCAGCAGCCAAGCGGTACGGACTACTGTAGAGACCCAGTACTTC	CASSQAVRTTVETQYF
TRBD2	many	TRBV7-3	TRBJ2-2	TGTGCCAGCAGCTTCCCCGCAGGACTAGGCCCCGGGGAGCTGTTTTTT	CASSFPAGLGPGELFF
TRBD1	few	TRBV27	TRBJ2-7	TGTGCCAGCAGTACCAACAGGGGGCGCTACGAGCAGTACTTC	CASSTNRGRYEQYF
-	-	TRBV10-3	TRBJ1-1	TGTGCCATCAGCGAGTGGTGGGCGAACACTGAAGCTTTCTTT	CAISEWWANTEAFF
TRBD1	-	TRBV6-1	TRBJ2-7	TGTGCCACCCTACTCCAAGGGGGCCACGAGCAGTACTTC	CATLLQGGHEQYF
-	-	TRBV25-1	TRBJ1-1	TGTGCCAGCAGTGGAACAGCGGAGGTTGAAGCTTTCTTT	CASSGTAEVEAFF
-	-	TRBV10-3	TRBJ2-3	TGTGCCATCACCCGGGCTGCTGGAGATACGCAGTATTTT	CAITRAAGDTQYF
-	-	TRBV18	TRBJ2-7	TGTGCCAGCTCACCCCAGGGTAAGGTGGACTACGAGCAGTACTTC	CASSPQGKVDYEQYF
-	-	TRBV11-3	TRBJ2-7	TGTGCCAGCAGCCGAAACATGGATTACGAGCAGTACTTC	CASSRNMDYEQYF
TRBD1	few	TRBV2	TRBJ1-1	TGTGCCAGCATGGGGACAGGTATACCCTATACTGAAGCTTTCTTT	CASMGTGIPYTEAFF
-	-	TRBV10-3	TRBJ1-6	TGTGCCATCAGTGAGGGGTGGTTCGATAATTCACCCCTCCACTTT	CAISEGWFDNSPLHF
-	-	TRBV9	TRBJ2-3	TGTGCCAGCAGCGTAGCTTCCGAACGAACGCAGTATTTT	CASSVASERTQYF